This is a list of T cell receptor beta chains from one sample in a study of blood T cell repertoires in COVID-19. Sequencing was performed with immunoSEQ multiplex PCR; in TCRdb, only in-frame clones are kept and a portion is missing. The table lists tens of thousands of clones, 81% of them singletons, with about 23% in the top ten. Sequenced sample: peripheral blood. These receptor sequences come from a man at least 80 years old with active or convalescent COVID-19. The conserved cysteine and the conserved F or W are not part of the CDR3 here. The D gene is left open where the match is weak.

>NA|TRBV7-9|TRBJ2-3
ASSSGLALGTDTQY
>NA|TRBV18|TRBJ1-1
ASSPDSLRTEAF
>NA|TRBV18|TRBJ1-5
ASSEDWGNQPQH
>TRBD1|TRBV9|TRBJ2-5
ASSLGTRGPIETQY
>NA|TRBV2|TRBJ2-7
ASRRGASGSYEQY
>TRBD2|TRBV7-8|TRBJ2-7
ASSLATSGIPYEQY
>NA|TRBV3-1/TRBV3-2|TRBJ1-4
ASSHGQGYEKLF
>NA|TRBV6-5|TRBJ1-2
ASSYSPRPTYGYT
>TRBD2|TRBV7-2|TRBJ2-5
ASSLRGLASGGETQY
>TRBD1|TRBV2|TRBJ2-2
ASSEEVGQGNTGELF
>NA|TRBV27|TRBJ2-5
ASSSAGETQY
>TRBD2|TRBV7-2|TRBJ2-3
ASGTSGGAGDTQY
>TRBD1|TRBV11-3|TRBJ2-7
ASSLGTGGYEQY
>NA|TRBV28|TRBJ1-1
ASESSGGRRGTEAF
>TRBD1|TRBV19|TRBJ2-7
ASRRTGGRYEQY
>NA|TRBV5-4|TRBJ2-5
ASSINPGWETQY
>NA|TRBV6-5|TRBJ2-7
ASTSGGANTRQY
>NA|TRBV4-3|TRBJ2-4
ASSQEPGGGGNIQY
>NA|TRBV28|TRBJ2-2
ASSFLGAAGELF
>NA|TRBV28|TRBJ1-6
ASTDNSPLH
>TRBD1|TRBV18|TRBJ2-7
ASPDRDRIYEQY
>NA|TRBV30|TRBJ1-2
AWSSENYGYT
>TRBD1|TRBV18|TRBJ1-1
ASSQTRGRGDTEAF
>TRBD1|TRBV3-1/TRBV3-2|TRBJ2-1
ASSSLWGQGSNEQF
>NA|TRBV24-1|TRBJ1-2
ATSGDIAPYGYT
>TRBD1|TRBV18|TRBJ2-2
ASSPTGGAPNTGELF
>NA|TRBV3-1/TRBV3-2|TRBJ1-3
ASTRDQGNTIY
>TRBD1|TRBV19|TRBJ1-4
ASRPGQGVEKLF
>TRBD2|TRBV7-2|TRBJ2-3
ASSWGGRGGNTQY
>TRBD1|TRBV15|TRBJ2-2
ATSSRTGGLTGELF
>NA|TRBV7-9|TRBJ2-1
ASSLGGANEQF
>TRBD1|TRBV5-5|TRBJ1-2
ASSLAGTGVGYT
>TRBD2|TRBV29-1|TRBJ2-1
SGSGTTYNEQF
>NA|TRBV18|TRBJ1-4
ASSPSGGIEKKLF
>TRBD1|TRBV14|TRBJ2-7
ASNRQGGLRPYEQY
>NA|TRBV27|TRBJ1-6
ASSPRIGRALH
>NA|TRBV28|TRBJ1-1
ASSHPTVNTEAF
>NA|TRBV11-2|TRBJ1-6
ASSLMDKGPLD
>TRBD1|TRBV13|TRBJ2-7
ASSFPGQGYEQY
>TRBD1|TRBV4-1|TRBJ1-1
ASTRTGLGTNTEAF
>TRBD1|TRBV6-5|TRBJ1-1
ASSGTGTVNTEAF